The following is a T cell receptor beta chain sequence with its context. Its target antigen remains unknown. The record has no base qualities; no much larger clone is one base away. The data stem from a study of T-cell reconstitution after alpha-beta-depleted transplantation in children (dated by TCRdb to 2016 to 2018). At the level of the whole study: T-cell immune reconstitution after TCRalphabeta/CD19-depleted allogeneic hematopoietic cell transplantation in children was quantitatively tracked in the study by means of TCR repertoire profiling. Points the paper makes about the study in general: About two months after transplant, the apparently early recovery of alphabetaT-cell counts reportedly depended on just several hundred clones that had expanded rapidly and came from non-depleted graft cells. The frequencies of hyperexpanded clones fell over the following months, and after one year, T-cell counts and TCRbeta diversity were mostly attributed to newly produced T cells. The high TCRbeta diversity at day 60 in some patients was ascribed to recipient T cells and intrathymic progenitors that had survived conditioning.

Ends trimmed: V by 3 bases, J by 4 bases; bases unmatched to a gene: 5. From the germline V gene, CDR1 is MNHEY and CDR2 is SVGAGI. The CDR3 holds 15 amino acids from the cysteine to the phenylalanine. CDR3 DNA is the only sequence kept; it has 45 bases, read in frame from the first base. The sample's treatment or condition, from its label and the paper: allogeneic hematopoietic cell transplantation with graft depleted of TCRalphabeta T cells and CD19 B cells. Transplant recipients were children who received TCRalphabeta/CD19-depleted allogeneic hematopoietic cell grafts. The method was PCR. For sequencing, an Illumina HiSeq 2500 was employed. TCR libraries were prepared with molecular barcoding, using unique molecular identifiers to normalize TCRbeta repertoire quantification. Starting from the raw public reads, TCRdb applied fastp trimming at Q25, assembled clones with MiXCR and retained in-frame beta chains. Rows with a matching CDR3 protein are joined into one entry that keeps the most common DNA and genes. The sample table contains 250,000 to 350,000 distinct CDR3 sequences; only one count was recorded for roughly 25% of them. The top ten clonotypes cover 11% of the sample.

The sequences come from PBMCs, mostly from graft donor cells, collected 180 days after TCRalphabeta/CD19-depleted stem cell transplant. This TCR was sampled from a male patient younger than 18 who had a stem cell transplant for acute lymphoblastic leukemia, so the T cells may come from the graft donor. The rearranged chain carries TRBV6-5 and TRBJ1-3; 8 bases in between match TRBD1. The sequenced DNA: TGTGCCAGCAGTTATTGGACAGGGTCCGGAAACACCATATATTTT. It translates as CASSYWTGSGNTIYF.